The rows below give T cell receptor beta chains drawn from one sample of a study of radiation and T cells in renal cell carcinoma. Sequencing used immunoSEQ multiplex PCR; TCRdb keeps in-frame clones, though not all of them. The table records some 72,000 clones, roughly 87% of them present only once. The sample consisted of blood, taken from a patient whose treatment included radiotherapy and nephrectomy. The receptors were gathered from a man in his fifties or sixties with renal cell carcinoma. CDR3s include the opening cysteine and the closing phenylalanine or tryptophan. A D gene is named only where the DNA matches it firmly. Clone size is shown for a subset of rows, as once, few, many or a class of expanded clone.

D gene | J gene | clone size | V gene | CDR3 protein | CDR3 DNA
TRBD1 | TRBJ1-5 | . | TRBV18 | CASSPQGQGAGQPQHF | TGTGCCAGCTCACCACAGGGACAGGGGGCCGGTCAGCCCCAGCATTTT
. | TRBJ2-3 | . | TRBV9 | CASSIKGRKADTQYF | TGTGCCAGCAGCATTAAGGGGCGGAAGGCAGATACGCAGTATTTT
. | TRBJ1-5 | . | TRBV9 | CASSRDPGPNQPQHF | TGTGCCAGCAGTCGAGACCCCGGCCCCAATCAGCCCCAGCATTTT
TRBD1 | TRBJ1-1 | . | TRBV7-2 | CASSLGDRKNTEAFF | TGTGCCAGCAGCCTAGGGGACAGGAAAAACACTGAAGCTTTCTTT
TRBD1 | TRBJ2-7 | . | TRBV9 | CASSVGTGYYEQYF | TGTGCCAGCAGCGTGGGGACAGGGTACTACGAGCAGTACTTC
TRBD2 | TRBJ2-3 | . | TRBV6-6 | CATQGLAEYTDTQYF | TGTGCCACCCAAGGGCTAGCGGAGTACACAGATACGCAGTATTTT
TRBD1 | TRBJ1-5 | few | TRBV7-2 | CASSLRTGDNQPQHF | TGTGCCAGCAGCTTACGTACAGGGGACAATCAGCCCCAGCATTTT
. | TRBJ1-2 | . | TRBV6-1 | CASSEASGTCYTF | TGTGCCAGCAGTGAAGCATCAGGAACCTGCTACACCTTC
TRBD2 | TRBJ2-7 | few | TRBV27 | CASSPVAGGYEQYF | TGTGCCAGCAGCCCTGTCGCGGGAGGGTACGAGCAGTACTTC
TRBD1 | TRBJ2-3 | . | TRBV28 | CATQRQGMLADTQYF | TGTGCCACCCAAAGACAGGGAATGTTGGCAGATACGCAGTATTTT
. | TRBJ2-5 | . | TRBV11-2 | CASSPGRETQYF | TGTGCCAGCAGCCCAGGCAGAGAGACCCAGTACTTC
. | TRBJ2-7 | . | TRBV7-9 | CASSFARTVSHEQYF | TGTGCCAGCAGCTTCGCCCGGACAGTTAGCCACGAGCAGTACTTC
. | TRBJ2-1 | once | TRBV4-1 | CASSQEFVSRNEQFF | TGCGCCAGCAGCCAAGAATTCGTATCTCGCAATGAGCAGTTCTTC
TRBD1 | TRBJ1-2 | . | TRBV5-1 | CASSLSGTGVYGYTF | TGCGCCAGCAGCTTGTCCGGGACAGGTGTTTATGGCTACACCTTC
. | TRBJ2-5 | . | TRBV27 | CASSLYSRLEGQETQYF | TGTGCCAGCAGTTTATACTCCAGGCTCGAGGGTCAAGAGACCCAGTACTTC
TRBD2 | TRBJ2-1 | . | TRBV9 | CASSVGLAGGNEQFF | TGTGCCAGCAGCGTAGGACTAGCGGGAGGGAATGAGCAGTTCTTC
. | TRBJ2-7 | . | TRBV27 | CASSLPAGTIASHPFYEQYF | TGTGCCAGCAGTTTGCCGGCGGGGACAATAGCGTCCCACCCGTTCTACGAGCAGTACTTC
. | TRBJ1-1 | . | TRBV7-2 | CASSLLVGAGGTEAFF | TGTGCCAGCAGCTTATTAGTGGGGGCGGGAGGGACTGAAGCTTTCTTT
. | TRBJ2-5 | once | TRBV4-2 | CASGQDGNRQETQYF | TGTGCCAGCGGCCAAGATGGGAACAGACAAGAGACCCAGTACTTC
TRBD1 | TRBJ2-5 | . | TRBV12-5 | CASGPGQGGQETQYF | TGTGCTAGTGGCCCCGGACAGGGGGGACAAGAGACCCAGTACTTC
TRBD1 | TRBJ2-3 | once | TRBV19 | CASTKGAVEVDTQYF | TGTGCCAGTACCAAGGGGGCGGTTGAGGTGGATACGCAGTATTTT
TRBD2 | TRBJ2-7 | . | TRBV27 | CASSLLADTYEQYF | TGTGCCAGCAGTTTACTAGCGGATACCTACGAGCAGTACTTC
TRBD1 | TRBJ2-3 | . | TRBV19 | CASSIVFAQGADTQYF | TGTGCCAGTAGTATAGTCTTTGCACAGGGGGCCGATACGCAGTATTTT
. | TRBJ2-5 | . | TRBV10-3 | CAISESSQGGETQYF | TGTGCCATCAGTGAGTCTTCTCAGGGGGGAGAGACCCAGTACTTC
TRBD1 | TRBJ1-1 | . | TRBV10-2 | CASSTRQGMKSEAFF | TGCGCCAGCAGTACCAGACAGGGGATGAAGTCTGAAGCTTTCTTT
TRBD2 | TRBJ2-1 | . | TRBV18 | CASSPLAGAGDEQFF | TGTGCCAGCTCACCACTGGCGGGAGCAGGCGATGAGCAGTTCTTC
TRBD1 | TRBJ2-5 | . | TRBV2 | CASRWDRGPQETQYF | TGTGCCAGCAGGTGGGACAGGGGGCCCCAAGAGACCCAGTACTTC
. | TRBJ1-5 | . | TRBV21-1 | CASSKVGIYSNQPQHF | TGTGCCAGCAGCAAAGTAGGCATTTATAGCAATCAGCCCCAGCATTTT
. | TRBJ2-1 | . | TRBV6-6 | CASSYANSQFF | TGTGCCAGCAGTTACGCAAACTCGCAGTTCTTC
TRBD2 | TRBJ2-2 | . | TRBV10-1 | CASSTGLAGGELFF | TGCGCCAGCAGTACCGGCCTAGCGGGCGGGGAGCTGTTTTTT
TRBD2 | TRBJ2-2 | few | TRBV4-2 | CASSQGVLAGAKAGELFF | TGTGCCAGCAGCCAAGGGGTACTAGCGGGAGCGAAGGCCGGGGAGCTGTTTTTT
TRBD2 | TRBJ2-7 | many | TRBV6-1 | CASSGDSGRATYEQYF | TGTGCCAGCAGTGGGGATAGCGGGAGGGCCACCTACGAGCAGTACTTC
TRBD1 | TRBJ2-1 | . | TRBV14 | CASSQVLTGDDEQFF | TGTGCCAGCAGCCAAGTGTTGACAGGGGATGATGAGCAGTTCTTC
. | TRBJ2-7 | . | TRBV21-1 | CASSKGKPGSISYEQYF | TGTGCCAGCAGCAAAGGGAAACCAGGGAGTATTTCCTACGAGCAGTACTTC
. | TRBJ1-2 | . | TRBV5-4 | CASSLDQGGYGYTF | TGTGCCAGCAGCTTGGATCAGGGAGGCTATGGCTACACCTTC
. | TRBJ1-5 | . | TRBV7-8 | CASSAATVTALNQPQHF | TGTGCCAGCAGCGCAGCTACGGTGACAGCCTTGAATCAGCCCCAGCATTTT
TRBD2 | TRBJ2-7 | . | TRBV7-2 | CASSLASGGRKGSYEQYF | TGTGCCAGCAGCTTAGCGTCGGGCGGGAGAAAGGGAAGCTACGAGCAGTACTTC
. | TRBJ1-3 | . | TRBV6-1 | CASTQIDSPRNTIYF | TGTGCCAGCACTCAGATCGACAGTCCTAGAAACACCATATATTTT
TRBD2 | TRBJ2-5 | . | TRBV7-9 | CASSLEGGRRSETQYF | TGTGCCAGCAGCTTAGAGGGAGGGAGGAGGTCGGAGACCCAGTACTTC
TRBD1 | TRBJ2-7 | . | TRBV5-1 | CASRVQQGISYEQYF | TGCGCCAGCAGAGTACAACAGGGGATCTCCTACGAGCAGTACTTC
TRBD2 | TRBJ2-1 | . | TRBV11-2 | CASSLGAGAEYNEQFF | TGTGCCAGCAGCTTAGGGGCGGGAGCCGAATACAATGAGCAGTTCTTC
. | TRBJ1-2 | . | TRBV9 | CASGDLPGVGGYTF | TGTGCCAGCGGAGACCTACCTGGGGTCGGAGGCTACACCTTC
. | TRBJ2-7 | once | TRBV7-6 | CASSLASGSGAREQYF | TGTGCCAGCAGCTTAGCGTCGGGGTCGGGAGCGCGGGAGCAGTACTTC
. | TRBJ1-1 | . | TRBV29-1 | CSVGPAQGGNTEAFF | TGCAGCGTCGGACCCGCCCAGGGTGGGAACACTGAAGCTTTCTTT
TRBD2 | TRBJ2-2 | . | TRBV19 | CASSIGLAGYTGELFF | TGTGCCAGTAGTATCGGGCTAGCGGGGTACACCGGGGAGCTGTTTTTT
TRBD2 | TRBJ2-1 | . | TRBV27 | CASRPGLAGLNEQFF | TGTGCCAGCAGACCGGGACTAGCGGGATTGAATGAGCAGTTCTTC
. | TRBJ1-3 | . | TRBV6-5 | CASSYSTGTIYF | TGTGCCAGCAGTTACTCTACAGGCACCATATATTTT
TRBD1 | TRBJ2-7 | . | TRBV11-2 | CASSPGTGLRYEQYF | TGTGCCAGCAGCCCGGGGACAGGATTACGCTACGAGCAGTACTTC
. | TRBJ2-3 | . | TRBV7-2 | CASSLVGRGDTQYF | TGTGCCAGCAGCTTAGTGGGCCGGGGAGATACGCAGTATTTT
TRBD1 | TRBJ1-4 | many | TRBV11-2 | CASSHGTGIKEKLFF | TGTGCCAGCAGCCACGGGACAGGGATTAAGGAAAAACTGTTTTTT
. | TRBJ2-7 | . | TRBV6-5 | CAGSYSGAMSSYEQYF | TGTGCCGGCAGTTACTCAGGGGCAATGAGCTCCTACGAGCAGTACTTC
TRBD2 | TRBJ2-7 | . | TRBV10-3 | CAISEAGDLYEQYF | TGTGCCATCAGTGAAGCGGGAGACCTCTACGAGCAGTACTTC
TRBD1 | TRBJ2-7 | once | TRBV29-1 | CSASRQGAYLEQYF | TGCAGCGCGAGTCGACAGGGGGCTTACCTCGAGCAGTACTTC
. | TRBJ1-2 | . | TRBV23-1 | CASSLPSEANYGYTF | TGCGCCAGCAGTCTCCCGAGTGAGGCTAACTATGGCTACACCTTC
. | TRBJ2-7 | . | TRBV28 | CASSSTPFPPHEQYF | TGTGCCAGCAGTTCCACCCCGTTCCCGCCCCACGAGCAGTACTTC
TRBD1 | TRBJ1-1 | . | TRBV7-8 | CASSRGQGRQAFF | TGTGCCAGCAGCCGTGGACAGGGGCGCCAAGCTTTCTTT